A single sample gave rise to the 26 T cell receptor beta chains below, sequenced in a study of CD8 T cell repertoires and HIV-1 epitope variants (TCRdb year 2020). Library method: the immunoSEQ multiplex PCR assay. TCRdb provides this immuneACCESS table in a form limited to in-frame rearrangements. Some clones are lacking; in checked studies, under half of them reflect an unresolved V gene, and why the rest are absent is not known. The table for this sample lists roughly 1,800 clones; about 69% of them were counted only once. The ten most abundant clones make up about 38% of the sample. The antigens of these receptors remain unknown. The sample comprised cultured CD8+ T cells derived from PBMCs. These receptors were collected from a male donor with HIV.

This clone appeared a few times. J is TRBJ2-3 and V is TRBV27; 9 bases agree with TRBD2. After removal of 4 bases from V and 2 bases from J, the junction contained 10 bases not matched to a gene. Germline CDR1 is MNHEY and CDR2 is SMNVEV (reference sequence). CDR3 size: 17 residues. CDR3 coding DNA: TGTGCCAGCAGTTCTACATCGACTAGCGGAGACACAGATACGCAGTATTTT. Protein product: CASSSTSTSGDTDTQYF.

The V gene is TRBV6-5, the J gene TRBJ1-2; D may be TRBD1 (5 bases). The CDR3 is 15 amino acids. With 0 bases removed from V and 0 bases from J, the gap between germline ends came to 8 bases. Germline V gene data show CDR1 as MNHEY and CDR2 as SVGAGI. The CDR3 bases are TGTGCCAGCAGTTACTCACAGGACTCTAACTATGGCTACACCTTC. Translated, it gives CASSYSQDSNYGYTF.

The CDR3 DNA sequence: TGCGCCAGCAGCCGTATAGGCGATTACAATGAGCAGTTCTTC. Translating gives CASSRIGDYNEQFF. The chain employs TRBV4-1 and TRBJ2-1; D not certain. Per germline, CDR1 MGHRA and CDR2 YSYEKL. Between the trimmed V and J ends, which lost 4 bases and 4 bases, there was a span of 11 bases. CDR3 length equals 14 residues.

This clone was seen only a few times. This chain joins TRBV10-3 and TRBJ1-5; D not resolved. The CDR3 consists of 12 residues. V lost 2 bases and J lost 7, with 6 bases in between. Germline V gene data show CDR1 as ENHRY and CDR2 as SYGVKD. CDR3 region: CAISEQNQPQHF. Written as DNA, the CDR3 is TGTGCCATCAGTGAGCAGAACCAGCCCCAGCATTTT.

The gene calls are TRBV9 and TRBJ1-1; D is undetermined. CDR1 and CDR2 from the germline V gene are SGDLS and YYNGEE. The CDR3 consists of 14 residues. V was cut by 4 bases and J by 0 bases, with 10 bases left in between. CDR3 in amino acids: CASSPDGMNTEAFF. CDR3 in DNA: TGTGCCAGCAGCCCAGACGGAATGAACACTGAAGCTTTCTTT.

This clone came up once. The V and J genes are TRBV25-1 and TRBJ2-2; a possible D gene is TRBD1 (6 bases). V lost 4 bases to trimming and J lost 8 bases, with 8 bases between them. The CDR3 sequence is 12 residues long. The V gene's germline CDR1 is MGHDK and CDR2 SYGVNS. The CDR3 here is CASSVRGGELFF. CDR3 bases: TGTGCCAGCAGTGTGAGGGGGGGGGAGCTGTTTTTT.

In DNA, the CDR3 is TGTGCCAGCAGTGTGGGCAGGGAGGCCTACAATGAGCAGTTCTTC. Protein sequence: CASSVGREAYNEQFF. The rearrangement links TRBV2 to TRBJ2-1, with D possibly TRBD2 on 6 matching bases. Germline V CDR1 and CDR2: SNHLY, FYNNEI. V was trimmed by 4 bases and J by 2 bases, leaving 12 bases between them. The CDR3 runs 15 residues.

CDR3 nucleotides: TGTGCCAGCAGTATCCTAGCGGGAGCACCTGTTGAGCAGTTCTTC. It translates to CASSILAGAPVEQFF. This chain joins TRBV6-6 and TRBJ2-1; 10 bases line up with TRBD2. Germline CDR1 and CDR2: MNHNY and SVGAGI (reference sequence). This CDR3 is 15 amino acids long. Unmatched junction bases numbered 10, after V lost 5 bases and J lost 9 bases.

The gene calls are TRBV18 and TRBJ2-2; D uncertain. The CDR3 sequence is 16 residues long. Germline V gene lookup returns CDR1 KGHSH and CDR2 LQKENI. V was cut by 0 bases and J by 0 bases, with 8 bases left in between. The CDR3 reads CASSPPETANTGELFF. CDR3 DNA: TGTGCCAGCTCACCACCAGAGACGGCGAACACCGGGGAGCTGTTTTTT.

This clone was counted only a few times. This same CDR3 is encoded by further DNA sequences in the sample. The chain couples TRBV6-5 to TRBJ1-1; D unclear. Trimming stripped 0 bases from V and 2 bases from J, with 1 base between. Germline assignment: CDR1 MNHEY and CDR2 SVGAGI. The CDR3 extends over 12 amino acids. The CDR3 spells CASSYSNTEAFF. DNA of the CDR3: TGTGCCAGCAGTTACTCTAACACTGAAGCTTTCTTT.

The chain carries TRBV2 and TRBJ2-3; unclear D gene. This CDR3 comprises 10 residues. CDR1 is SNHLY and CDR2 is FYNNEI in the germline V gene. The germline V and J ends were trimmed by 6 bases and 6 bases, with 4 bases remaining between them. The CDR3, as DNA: TGTGCCAGCAGACAGGATACGCAGTATTTT. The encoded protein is CASRQDTQYF.

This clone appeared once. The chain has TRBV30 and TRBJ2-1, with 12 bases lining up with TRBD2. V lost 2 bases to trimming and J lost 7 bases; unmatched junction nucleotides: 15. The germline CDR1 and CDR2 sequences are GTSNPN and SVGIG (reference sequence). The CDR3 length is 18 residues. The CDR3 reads CAWSFLAGGQTQGNEQFF. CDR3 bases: TGTGCCTGGAGTTTTCTAGCGGGGGGGCAGACTCAAGGGAATGAGCAGTTCTTC.

CDR3 in amino acids: CASSSRQGAKDDTQYF. In DNA, the CDR3 is TGTGCCAGCAGCTCAAGACAGGGGGCAAAGGACGATACGCAGTATTTT. The V gene is TRBV13, the J gene TRBJ2-3; 10 nucleotides align to TRBD1. The length of the CDR3 is 16 residues. Germline loops: CDR1 PRHDT, CDR2 FYEKMQ (reference sequence). V lost 4 bases and J lost 6; bases outside the gene matches: 10.

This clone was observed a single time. DNA of the CDR3: TGTGCCAGCAGCTGGGGGGGGGCCTACGAGCAGTACTTC. Its protein product is CASSWGGAYEQYF. V is TRBV11-2 and J is TRBJ2-7; TRBD2 agrees at 7 bases. Germline trimming cut 4 bases from V and 2 bases from J; bases unmatched to any gene: 2. CDR1 is SGHAT, CDR2 FQNNGV, per germline. The CDR3 length is 13 residues.

The CDR3 DNA sequence: TGTGCCAGTATGGGAGGGGGGGGAAGAGAGTACGAGCAGTACTTC. It specifies CASMGGGGREYEQYF. This sequence joins TRBV6-5 and TRBJ2-7; TRBD2 is a possible D gene (7 bases). The CDR3 has 15 residues. Germline V gene lookup returns CDR1 MNHEY and CDR2 SVGAGI. V lost 9 bases and J lost 4, with 22 bases in between.

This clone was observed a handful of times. CDR3 region: CASSRILDYEQYF. DNA for the CDR3: TGCGCCAGCAGCCGTATACTCGACTACGAGCAGTACTTC. The chain links TRBV4-1 to TRBJ2-7; the D is unclear. Per germline, CDR1 MGHRA and CDR2 YSYEKL. With 4 bases removed from V and 3 bases from J, the gap between germline ends came to 10 bases. This CDR3 region has 13 residues.

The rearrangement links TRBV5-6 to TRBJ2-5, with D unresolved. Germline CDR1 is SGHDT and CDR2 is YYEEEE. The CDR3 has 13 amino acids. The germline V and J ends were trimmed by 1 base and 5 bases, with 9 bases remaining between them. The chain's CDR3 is CASSLLGWETQYF. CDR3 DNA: TGTGCCAGCAGCTTGCTGGGGTGGGAGACCCAGTACTTC.

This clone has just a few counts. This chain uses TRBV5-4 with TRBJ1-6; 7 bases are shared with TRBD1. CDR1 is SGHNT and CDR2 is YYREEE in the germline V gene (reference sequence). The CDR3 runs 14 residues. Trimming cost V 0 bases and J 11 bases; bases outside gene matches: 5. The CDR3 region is CASSLGRGLTPLHF. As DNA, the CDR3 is TGTGCCAGCAGCTTGGGGAGGGGGCTAACACCCCTCCACTTT.

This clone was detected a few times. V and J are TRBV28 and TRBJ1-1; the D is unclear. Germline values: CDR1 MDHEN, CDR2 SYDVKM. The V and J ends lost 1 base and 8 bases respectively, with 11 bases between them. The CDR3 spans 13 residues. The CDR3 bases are TGTGCCAGCAGTTTATTGGGCTCGGGGGAAGCTTTCTTT. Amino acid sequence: CASSLLGSGEAFF.

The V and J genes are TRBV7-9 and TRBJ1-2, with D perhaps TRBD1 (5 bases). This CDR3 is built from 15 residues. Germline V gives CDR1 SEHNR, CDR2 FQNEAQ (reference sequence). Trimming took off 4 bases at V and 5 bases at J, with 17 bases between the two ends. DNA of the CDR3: TGTGCCAGCAGCTACCCAACGACGGGGACTTATGGCTACACCTTC. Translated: CASSYPTTGTYGYTF.

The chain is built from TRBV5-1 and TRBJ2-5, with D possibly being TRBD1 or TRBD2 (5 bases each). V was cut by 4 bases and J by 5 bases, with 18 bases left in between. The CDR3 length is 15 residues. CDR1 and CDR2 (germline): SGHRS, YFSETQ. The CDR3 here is CASSEGRSSWETQYF. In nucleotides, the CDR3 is TGCGCCAGCAGCGAGGGACGGAGTAGTTGGGAGACCCAGTACTTC.

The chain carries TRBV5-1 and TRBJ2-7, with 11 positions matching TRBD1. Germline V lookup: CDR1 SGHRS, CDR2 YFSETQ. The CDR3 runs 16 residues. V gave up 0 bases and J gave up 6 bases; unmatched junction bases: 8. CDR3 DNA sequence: TGCGCCAGCAGCTTGGATGGGGACAGGGGGTTGGGCGAGCAGTACTTC. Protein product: CASSLDGDRGLGEQYF.

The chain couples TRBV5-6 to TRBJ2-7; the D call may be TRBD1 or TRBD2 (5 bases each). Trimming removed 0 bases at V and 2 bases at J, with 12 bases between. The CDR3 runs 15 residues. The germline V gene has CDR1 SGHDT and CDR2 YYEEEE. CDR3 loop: CASSLGGDPTYEQYF. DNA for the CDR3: TGTGCCAGCAGCTTGGGAGGGGACCCTACCTACGAGCAGTACTTC. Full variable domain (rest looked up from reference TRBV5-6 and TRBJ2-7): DAGVTQSPTHLIKTRGQQVTLRCSPKSGHDTVSWYQQALGQGPQFIFQYYEEEERQRGNFPDRFSGHQFPNYSSELNVNALLLGDSALYLCASSLGGDPTYEQYFGPGTRLTVT.

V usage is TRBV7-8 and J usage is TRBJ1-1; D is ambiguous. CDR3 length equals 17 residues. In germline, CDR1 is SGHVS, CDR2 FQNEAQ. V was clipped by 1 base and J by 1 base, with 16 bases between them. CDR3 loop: CASSLGGGSAWNTEAFF. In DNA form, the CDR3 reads TGTGCCAGCAGCTTAGGGGGAGGGAGCGCATGGAACACTGAAGCTTTCTTT.

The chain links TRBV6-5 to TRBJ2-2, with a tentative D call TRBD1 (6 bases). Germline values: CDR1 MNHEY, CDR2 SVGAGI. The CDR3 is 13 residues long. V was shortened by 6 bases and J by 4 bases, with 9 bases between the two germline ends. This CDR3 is CASSSDSTGELFF. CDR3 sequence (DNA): TGTGCCAGCAGCTCGGACAGCACCGGGGAGCTGTTTTTT.

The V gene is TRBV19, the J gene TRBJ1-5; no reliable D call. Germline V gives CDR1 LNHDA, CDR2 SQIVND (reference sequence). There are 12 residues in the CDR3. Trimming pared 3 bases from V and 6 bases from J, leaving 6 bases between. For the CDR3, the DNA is TGTGCCAGTAGTATGGGAGGTCAGCCCCAGCATTTT. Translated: CASSMGGQPQHF.